These T cell receptor beta chains were read from a single sample in a study of T cell responses to AZD1222 COVID-19 vaccine. Generated by immunoSEQ multiplex PCR, the TCRdb table keeps only in-frame clones and is missing some. The table includes under 150,000 clones, under 95% detected once. The material sequenced was peripheral blood, taken on day 0 of AZD1222 vaccination. The receptors originated from an adult in good health. CDR3s include the opening cysteine and the closing phenylalanine or tryptophan. A D gene is named only where the DNA matches it firmly. Clone size is given for some rows only: seen once, a few or many times, or a class if the clone is expanded.

13,TRBJ1-1,TRBV2,TRBD1,once,TGTGCCAGGAGGGACAGGGCCCACACTGAAGCTTTCTTT,CARRDRAHTEAFF
16,TRBJ2-3,TRBV7-2,TRBD2,.,TGTGCCAGCAGCAAGACTAGCGGGAGCCCTCAGGGTACGCAGTATTTT,CASSKTSGSPQGTQYF
11,TRBJ2-7,TRBV10-3,.,.,TGTGCCATCAGTGTTGGCTACGAGCAGTACTTC,CAISVGYEQYF
17,TRBJ2-7,TRBV7-8,.,.,TGTGCCAGCAGCTTAGAGGCCTTAGGGCGGTCGATTTACGAGCAGTACTTC,CASSLEALGRSIYEQYF
13,TRBJ2-6,TRBV6-5,.,.,TGTGCCAGCACCGACTCTGGGGCCAACGTCCTGACTTTC,CASTDSGANVLTF
13,TRBJ2-1,TRBV28,TRBD1,.,TGTGGGACGGGACAGGTAGCCTACAATGAGCAGTTCTTC,CGTGQVAYNEQFF
13,TRBJ2-1,TRBV7-2,.,once,TGTGCCAGCCAGCGGATCTCCTACAATGAGCAGTTCTTC,CASQRISYNEQFF
15,TRBJ1-4,TRBV7-9,.,once,TGTGCCAGCAGCTTAGGACAGCAGTATAATGAAAAACTGTTTTTT,CASSLGQQYNEKLFF
15,TRBJ2-2,TRBV5-1,.,.,TGCGCCAGCAGATTGGGCGGATCGAACACCGGGGAGCTGTTTTTT,CASRLGGSNTGELFF
13,TRBJ1-1,TRBV5-1,.,.,TGCGCCAGCAGCTTGGCCAGAATAACTGAAGCTTTCTTT,CASSLARITEAFF
15,TRBJ1-1,TRBV28,TRBD1,.,TGTGCCAGCACCAGGACAGGGGGCCTGGACACTGAAGCTTTCTTT,CASTRTGGLDTEAFF
15,TRBJ2-2,TRBV18,.,.,TGTGCCAGCCAAAGGGACCGAGGGAACACCGGGGAGCTGTTTTTT,CASQRDRGNTGELFF
15,TRBJ1-2,TRBV11-1,TRBD1,.,TGTGCCAGCAGCTTTCGACAGGGGTTTACGGAAGGCTACACCTTC,CASSFRQGFTEGYTF
17,TRBJ2-1,TRBV5-8,.,.,TGTGCCAGCAGCTTGGCCGGGCTTACCGACTCCTACAATGAGCAGTTCTTC,CASSLAGLTDSYNEQFF
12,TRBJ2-3,TRBV7-8,TRBD2,.,TGTGCCAGCAGCCCCGGGGGGGTTACGCAGTATTTT,CASSPGGVTQYF
12,TRBJ1-2,TRBV28,.,once,TGTGCCAGCAGTTTTGACAACTATGGCTACACCTTC,CASSFDNYGYTF
15,TRBJ2-3,TRBV2,TRBD2,once,TGTGCCAGCAGACGGACTAGCGGGATGAGGGATACGCAGTATTTT,CASRRTSGMRDTQYF
15,TRBJ2-1,TRBV5-6,.,.,TGTGCCAGCAGCTTGGGGGACCGGGAGATTAATGAGCAGTTCTTC,CASSLGDREINEQFF
13,TRBJ1-1,TRBV12-3/TRBV12-4,.,.,TGTGCCAGCAGTTTGGGGGGGAACACTGAAGCTTTCTTT,CASSLGGNTEAFF
11,TRBJ1-2,TRBV12-3/TRBV12-4,.,.,TGTGCCAGCAGCCCTTTACAAAGCTACACCTTC,CASSPLQSYTF
13,TRBJ1-2,TRBV7-2,TRBD1,.,TGTGCCAGCAGCTTACAGACAGGGATCGGCTACACCTTC,CASSLQTGIGYTF
13,TRBJ1-5,TRBV10-2,.,.,TGCGCCAGCAGTGAGATTAGGTGGCAGCCCCAGCATTTT,CASSEIRWQPQHF
13,TRBJ2-7,TRBV29-1,TRBD2,once,TGCAGTGTAGGAGCTAGCGGGAGGGCCGAGCAGTACTTC,CSVGASGRAEQYF